The clone carrying this T cell receptor (beta chain) was counted at least ten times. The antigen is unknown. Deletions cut 2 bases from V and 2 bases from J, with 10 bases between. CDR1 and CDR2 (germline): GTSNPN, SVGIG (reference sequence). This CDR3 contains 14 residues. The source of the sample is a study of response to subunit inactivated influenza vaccine. General study findings and limits: Authors suggested seasonal influenza vaccinations each recruit few new T cells.

TCRdb independently ran MiXCR on the RT-PCR reads; one entry per CDR3 protein. The sample includes hundreds of thousands of distinct CDR3 sequences, 14% of them seen just once. The rearrangement uses TRBV30 and TRBJ2-1; D might be TRBD1 (6 bases). The sample here was PBMCs from blood, taken 14 to 15 days before vaccination. The receptor's source is a man in his fifties or sixties who received an inactivated influenza vaccine. This CDR3 reads CAWSLKGAYNEQFF. Written as DNA, the CDR3 is TGTGCCTGGAGTTTAAAGGGGGCCTACAATGAGCAGTTCTTC.